A single sample is the source of the 29 T cell receptor beta chains below, sequenced in a study of vaccination effects on CD4 cells after COVID-19. Antigen-specific CD4+ T cells were first expanded with viral peptide pools by the ViraFEST assay and only then sequenced. On approximately day 9 of culture, CD4+ T cells were separated out. Absence of prior SARS-CoV-2 infection characterized the vaccine recipients, who showed negative nucleocapsid antibodies. No antigen has been assigned to these receptors. Some clones are missing from TCRdb's copy, which holds only in-frame ones; the method was immunoSEQ multiplex PCR. The data show approximately 40,000 clones, roughly 70% seen once. Sequences were derived from CD4+ T cells from PBMCs cultured with SARS-CoV-2 spike peptides, sampled before COVID-19 vaccination. The receptors shown here come from a human donor who received a COVID-19 vaccine.

The DNA for the CDR3 is TGTGCCAGCAGCCCCCAGTGGGGGGTTAATGGCTACACCTTC. Its protein is CASSPQWGVNGYTF. The J gene is TRBJ1-2, the V gene TRBV11-1; D may be TRBD1 (5 bases). Trimming left V 5 bases short and J 6 bases short, with 16 bases between. Per germline, CDR1 SGHAT and CDR2 FQDESV (reference sequence). This CDR3 comprises 14 residues.

The chain is built from TRBV6-1 and TRBJ1-5; no reliable D call. This CDR3 has 15 residues. Deletions cut 1 base from V and 3 bases from J, with 10 bases between. Germline values: CDR1 MNHNS, CDR2 SASEGT. The CDR3 DNA reads TGTGCCAGCAGTGAAGGGGTAGGAGACAATCAGCCCCAGCATTTT. Translated: CASSEGVGDNQPQHF.

Remarks on this clone: Its ends do not fully match the called genes, so a read error is possible. CDR3 nucleotide sequence: TGTGCCATCAATGAGCCCGATCAGCCCCAGCATTTT. Translated: CAINEPDQPQHF. J is TRBJ1-5 and V is TRBV10-3; D gene uncertain. The CDR3 runs to 12 residues. CDR1 ENHRY and CDR2 SYGVKD come from the germline V gene.

The chain couples TRBV29-1 to TRBJ2-3, with 12 bases that match TRBD1. CDR1 and CDR2 from the germline V gene are SQVTM and ANQGSEA. The CDR3 runs 13 residues. Trimming at V came to 6 bases and at J to 5 bases, leaving 3 bases not matched to a gene. The DNA for the CDR3 is TGCAGCGTGGGACAGGGGGCTAAAGATACGCAGTATTTT. Amino acids: CSVGQGAKDTQYF.

The chain has TRBV2 and TRBJ1-1; D call uncertain. V dropped 4 bases and J dropped 4 bases, with 13 bases sitting between them. CDR1 and CDR2 (germline): SNHLY, FYNNEI. This CDR3 contains 14 residues. The CDR3 here is CASSGWRASTEAFF. CDR3 DNA sequence: TGTGCCAGCAGTGGGTGGAGGGCGAGCACTGAAGCTTTCTTT.

The chain joins TRBV6-6 to TRBJ1-3, with 10 bases fitting TRBD1. The CDR3 runs to 19 residues. The J segment lost 4 bases and the V segment lost 6 bases, leaving 18 bases of the junction unmatched. Germline CDR1 and CDR2: MNHNY and SVGAGI (reference sequence). The CDR3 region has the DNA TGTGCCAGCAGCCGAGCCCCGACAGGGGGCGCGGGAAAGGGAAACACCATATATTTT. Translated: CASSRAPTGGAGKGNTIYF.

The chain is built from TRBV14 and TRBJ2-1; 9 bases align to TRBD2. Germline CDR1 is SGHDN and CDR2 is FVKESK. The CDR3 runs 18 residues. V was clipped by 2 bases and J by 1 base; unmatched bases: 9. The CDR3 here is CASSQSGLAGLSYNEQFF. CDR3 sequence (DNA): TGTGCCAGCAGCCAATCGGGTCTAGCGGGGCTTTCCTACAATGAGCAGTTCTTC.

V gene TRBV5-6 combines with J gene TRBJ2-5, with D maybe TRBD1 (6 bases). V was shortened by 4 bases and J by 3 bases, with 16 bases between the two germline ends. Germline V gene data show CDR1 as SGHDT and CDR2 as YYEEEE. CDR3 length: 15 residues. The CDR3 region is CASSLTDSGKETQYF. CDR3 sequence (DNA): TGTGCCAGCAGCCTCACGGACAGCGGCAAAGAGACCCAGTACTTC. Full variable domain (missing parts from reference TRBV5-6 and TRBJ2-5): DAGVTQSPTHLIKTRGQQVTLRCSPKSGHDTVSWYQQALGQGPQFIFQYYEEEERQRGNFPDRFSGHQFPNYSSELNVNALLLGDSALYLCASSLTDSGKETQYFGPGTRLLVL.

This chain links TRBV5-4 with TRBJ2-7; unclear D gene. V lost 0 bases to trimming and J lost 2 bases, with 9 bases between them. Germline V gene data show CDR1 as SGHNT and CDR2 as YYREEE (reference sequence). The CDR3 consists of 14 residues. The DNA for the CDR3 is TGTGCCAGCAGCTTGGCCGGAAGTGCCTACGAGCAGTACTTC. Amino acids: CASSLAGSAYEQYF.

The chain links TRBV11-2 to TRBJ1-6; D call uncertain. Germline V gives CDR1 SGHAT, CDR2 FQNNGV. Trimming cost V 3 bases and J 10 bases, with 13 bases left between them. The CDR3 length is 14 residues. CDR3 protein: CASSFQSGFSPLHF. Here the CDR3 DNA reads TGTGCCAGCAGCTTCCAATCGGGTTTCTCACCCCTCCACTTT.

The V call is TRBV7-2, the J call TRBJ2-3, with 11 bases matching TRBD2. V was pared by 2 bases and J by 4 bases, with 5 bases of the junction left unmatched. The germline V gene has CDR1 SGHTA and CDR2 FQGNSA. The CDR3 has 16 residues. The CDR3 here is CASSLFASGGSDTQYF. The CDR3, as DNA: TGTGCCAGCAGCTTATTCGCTAGCGGGGGGTCAGATACGCAGTATTTT.

Only one count was recorded for this clone. This sequence joins TRBV5-1 and TRBJ2-6, with a possible D match to TRBD1 (6 bases). The V gene lost 2 bases and the J gene lost 0 bases, with 18 bases spanning the gap. There are 19 residues in the CDR3. Germline V CDR1 and CDR2: SGHRS, YFSETQ. CDR3: CASSFEGVGPPSGANVLTF. CDR3 nucleotides: TGCGCCAGCAGCTTTGAGGGGGTCGGACCTCCCTCTGGGGCCAACGTCCTGACTTTC.

V is TRBV18 and J is TRBJ2-1; TRBD2 aligns across 10 bases. Germline loops: CDR1 KGHSH, CDR2 LQKENI. CDR3 length equals 16 residues. Trimming at V came to 3 bases and at J to 7 bases, leaving 9 bases not matched to a gene. CDR3 protein: CASSPPSSGGGNEQFF. CDR3 coding DNA: TGTGCCAGCTCACCTCCCTCTAGCGGGGGAGGAAATGAGCAGTTCTTC. The entire variable domain, with the rest obtained from reference TRBV18 and TRBJ2-1, is as follows: NAGVMQNPRHLVRRRGQEARLRCSPMKGHSHVYWYRQLPEEGLKFMVYLQKENIIDESGMPKERFSAEFPKEGPSILRIQQVVRGDSAAYFCASSPPSSGGGNEQFFGPGTRLTVL.

This clone was counted a single time. J is TRBJ2-1 and V is TRBV24-1; D gene ambiguous. This CDR3 is built from 14 residues. Trimming cost V 3 bases and J 5 bases, with 10 bases left between them. The germline V gene encodes CDR1 KGHDR and CDR2 SFDVKD. The DNA of the CDR3 is TGTGCCACCAGTGATCTATTAGGTCACAATGAGCAGTTCTTC. Residues: CATSDLLGHNEQFF.

This clone was counted only a few times. V usage is TRBV3-1 (or the pseudogene TRBV3-2) and J usage is TRBJ1-2, with 7 nucleotides matching TRBD1. Germline-derived CDR1 and CDR2 are LGHDT and YNNKEL (reference sequence). CDR3 length: 15 amino acids. The V and J ends lost 2 bases and 6 bases, in that order; junction bases with no gene match: 9. CDR3 protein: CASSQLQGGEDGYTF. In DNA form, the CDR3 reads TGTGCCAGCAGCCAACTCCAAGGGGGCGAGGATGGCTACACCTTC.

This clone was counted a few times. The chain joins TRBV28 to TRBJ1-4; D is undetermined. V dropped 3 bases and J dropped 5 bases, with 13 bases sitting between them. Per the germline V gene, CDR1 is MDHEN and CDR2 is SYDVKM. This CDR3 has 15 amino acids. In DNA form, the CDR3 reads TGTGCCAGCAGTTTGAGTAGCAGATCAAATGAAAAACTGTTTTTT. It is translated as CASSLSSRSNEKLFF.

The rearrangement links TRBV4-2 to TRBJ2-3, with 10 bases fitting TRBD2. V dropped 0 bases and J dropped 6; count of bases not matched to a gene: 6. Germline CDR1 is LGHNA and CDR2 is YNFKEQ. The CDR3 consists of 16 residues. The CDR3 nucleotides read TGTGCCAGCAGCCAAGAGGGGCTAGCGGGAGCCGATACGCAGTATTTT. Encoded protein: CASSQEGLAGADTQYF.

This chain uses TRBV7-9 with TRBJ2-5; 7 bases align to TRBD2. The V gene end was trimmed by 5 bases and the J gene end by 4 bases; junction bases not matched to a gene: 16. Germline loops: CDR1 SEHNR, CDR2 FQNEAQ (reference sequence). The CDR3 contains 17 residues. CDR3 in DNA: TGTGCCAGCAGCGTCTGGACGGGCGGGAGAGGACGAGAGACCCAGTACTTC. This codes for CASSVWTGGRGRETQYF.

A single count supports this clone. CDR3 sequence (DNA): TGTGCCAGCAGCGCACGCGGTATCGCAGATACGCAGTATTTT. It specifies CASSARGIADTQYF. This chain links TRBV11-1 with TRBJ2-3; D ambiguous. With 5 bases removed from V and 4 bases from J, the gap between germline ends came to 13 bases. Germline-derived CDR1 and CDR2 are SGHAT and FQDESV (reference sequence). CDR3 length equals 14 residues.

The rearrangement uses TRBV7-2 and TRBJ1-4; D uncertain. The CDR3 covers 16 residues. V was cut by 1 base and J by 7 bases, with 16 bases left in between. The V gene's germline CDR1 is SGHTA and CDR2 FQGNSA. The CDR3: CASSLVGGEKSEKLFF. CDR3 bases: TGTGCCAGCAGCTTAGTTGGCGGGGAAAAAAGTGAAAAACTGTTTTTT.

V usage is TRBV11-3 and J usage is TRBJ2-1; 9 bases fit TRBD2. The CDR3 has 12 amino acids. V was pared by 5 bases and J by 9 bases, with 2 bases of the junction left unmatched. Germline loops: CDR1 SGHNT, CDR2 YENEEA. The CDR3 nucleotides read TGTGCCAGCAGCAAGCGGGGGGTTGAGCAGTTCTTC. Translated, it gives CASSKRGVEQFF.

The V and J genes are TRBV6-2 or TRBV6-3 and TRBJ2-3; 8 bases agree with TRBD2. Per the germline V gene, CDR1 is MNHEY and CDR2 is SVGEGT. This CDR3 region has 15 residues. V dropped 4 bases and J dropped 6; count of bases not matched to a gene: 9. CDR3 sequence reads: CASSSIAGRGDTQYF. CDR3 DNA: TGTGCCAGCAGTTCCATAGCGGGGCGGGGGGATACGCAGTATTTT.

The J gene is TRBJ2-1, the V gene TRBV5-4; D is unresolved. Trimming pared 0 bases from V and 2 bases from J, leaving 15 bases between. CDR3 length: 17 residues. Germline V CDR1 and CDR2: SGHNT, YYREEE (reference sequence). This chain's CDR3 is CASSLAAATGPYNEQFF. The CDR3 nucleotides are TGTGCCAGCAGCTTGGCCGCTGCTACCGGCCCCTACAATGAGCAGTTCTTC.

The CDR3, as DNA: TGTGCCAGCAGCCAGACGATGAACTATGGCTACACCTTC. Translated, it gives CASSQTMNYGYTF. This chain uses TRBV6-5 with TRBJ1-2, with unresolved D. The CDR3 totals 13 residues. CDR1 is MNHEY, CDR2 SVGAGI, per germline. Trimming took 6 bases from V and 2 from J, leaving 10 bases between them.

This clone was counted between two and nine times. The chain recombines TRBV24-1 with TRBJ2-3, with D possibly TRBD2 on 5 matching bases. The V and J ends lost 3 bases and 5 bases respectively, with 20 bases between them. Germline V gene sequence: CDR1 KGHDR, CDR2 SFDVKD. The CDR3 contains 17 residues. The CDR3 nucleotides are TGTGCCACCAGTGATCACCGGGATACCGGCTTGAGAGATACGCAGTATTTT. Protein product: CATSDHRDTGLRDTQYF.

This sequence joins TRBV3-1 (or the pseudogene TRBV3-2) and TRBJ2-3; D tentatively fits TRBD1 or TRBD2 (5 bases each). Germline values: CDR1 LGHDT, CDR2 YNNKEL (reference sequence). This CDR3 is 18 amino acids long. The ends were cut back, 5 bases at V and 2 bases at J, with 23 bases in the middle. The CDR3 loop is CASSSRGTSQGFTDTQYF. CDR3 bases: TGTGCCAGCAGCTCCCGAGGTACTAGTCAGGGCTTCACAGATACGCAGTATTTT.

V and J are TRBV5-6 and TRBJ1-2; 10 bases are shared with TRBD1. Germline values: CDR1 SGHDT, CDR2 YYEEEE. J lost 8 bases, V lost 4 bases, and 8 bases had no gene match. The CDR3 is 14 amino acids. CDR3 residues: CASSPDRGLRGYTF. CDR3 DNA sequence: TGTGCCAGCAGCCCCGACAGGGGGCTGAGAGGCTACACCTTC.

The chain employs TRBV6-5 and TRBJ1-4; D call uncertain. V shed 2 bases and J shed 7 bases, with 11 bases lying between them. Germline-derived CDR1 and CDR2 are MNHEY and SVGAGI. The CDR3 spans 14 residues. The chain's CDR3 is CASSYVSRSEKLFF. CDR3 in DNA: TGTGCCAGCAGTTACGTATCCAGATCTGAAAAACTGTTTTTT.

This clone was observed a single time. This chain joins TRBV3-1 (or the pseudogene TRBV3-2) and TRBJ2-3; 8 nucleotides agree with TRBD1. Trimming at V came to 2 bases and at J to 2 bases, leaving 9 bases not matched to a gene. Germline lookup yields CDR1 LGHDT and CDR2 YNNKEL (reference sequence). This CDR3 has 17 residues. The DNA of the CDR3 is TGTGCCAGCAGCCAATCAGGGGGCCGCTACTCCACAGATACGCAGTATTTT. Translating gives CASSQSGGRYSTDTQYF.